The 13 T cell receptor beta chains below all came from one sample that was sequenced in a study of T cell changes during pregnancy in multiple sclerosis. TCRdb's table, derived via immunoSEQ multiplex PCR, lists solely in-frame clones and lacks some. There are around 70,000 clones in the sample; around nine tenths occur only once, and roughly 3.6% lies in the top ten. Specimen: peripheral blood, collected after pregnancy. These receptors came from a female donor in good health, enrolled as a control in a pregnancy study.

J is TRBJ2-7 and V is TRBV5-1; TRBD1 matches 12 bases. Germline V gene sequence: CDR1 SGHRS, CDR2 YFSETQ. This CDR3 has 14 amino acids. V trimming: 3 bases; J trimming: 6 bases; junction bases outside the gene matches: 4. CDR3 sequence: CASSSGQGAVEQYF. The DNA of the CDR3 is TGCGCCAGCAGCTCGGGACAGGGGGCTGTCGAGCAGTACTTC.

The CDR3 nucleotides read TGTGCCAGCAGCGTGGGAGACATGAACACTGAAGCTTTCTTT. Its translation: CASSVGDMNTEAFF. The chain uses TRBV9 and TRBJ1-1; D remains unclear. This CDR3 is built from 14 residues. Germline CDR1 is SGDLS and CDR2 is YYNGEE. V lost 2 bases and J lost 0, with 8 bases in between.

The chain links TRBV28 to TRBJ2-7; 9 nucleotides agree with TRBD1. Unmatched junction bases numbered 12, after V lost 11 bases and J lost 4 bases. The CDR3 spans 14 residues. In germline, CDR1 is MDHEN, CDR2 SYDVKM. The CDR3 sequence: CAGRDRVTNYEQYF. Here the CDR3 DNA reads TGTGCCGGCCGGGACAGGGTTACCAATTACGAGCAGTACTTC. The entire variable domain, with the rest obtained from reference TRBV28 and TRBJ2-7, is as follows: DVKVTQSSRYLVKRTGEKVFLECVQDMDHENMFWYRQDPGLGLRLIYFSYDVKMKEKGDIPEGYSVSREKKERFSLILESASTNQTSMYLCAGRDRVTNYEQYFGPGTRLTVT.

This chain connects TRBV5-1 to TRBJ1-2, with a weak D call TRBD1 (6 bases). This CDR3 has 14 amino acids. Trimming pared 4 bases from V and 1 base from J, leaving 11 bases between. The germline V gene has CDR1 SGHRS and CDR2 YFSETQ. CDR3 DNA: TGCGCCAGCAGCCTACGACAGGATAACTATGGCTACACCTTC. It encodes CASSLRQDNYGYTF. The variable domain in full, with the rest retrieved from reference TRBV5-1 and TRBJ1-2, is KAGVTQTPRYLIKTRGQQVTLSCSPISGHRSVSWYQQTPGQGLQFLFEYFSETQRNKGNFPGRFSGRQFSNSRSEMNVSTLELGDSALYLCASSLRQDNYGYTFGSGTRLTVV.

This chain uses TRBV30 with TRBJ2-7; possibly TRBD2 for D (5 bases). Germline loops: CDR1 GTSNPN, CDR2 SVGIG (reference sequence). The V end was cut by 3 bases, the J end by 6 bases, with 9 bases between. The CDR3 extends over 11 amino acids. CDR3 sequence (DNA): TGTGCCTGGAGCGGTGGACTCGAGCAGTACTTC. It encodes CAWSGGLEQYF.

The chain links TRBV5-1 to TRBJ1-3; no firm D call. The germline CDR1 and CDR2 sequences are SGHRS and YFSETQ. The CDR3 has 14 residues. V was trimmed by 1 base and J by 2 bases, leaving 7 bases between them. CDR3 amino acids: CASSLTVAGNTIYF. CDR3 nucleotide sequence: TGCGCCAGCAGCTTGACAGTTGCTGGAAACACCATATATTTT.

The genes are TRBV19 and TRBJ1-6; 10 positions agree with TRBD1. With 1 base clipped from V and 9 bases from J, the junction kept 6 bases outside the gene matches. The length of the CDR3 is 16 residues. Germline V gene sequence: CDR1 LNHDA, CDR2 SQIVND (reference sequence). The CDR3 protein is CASSIGDRGQSSPLHF. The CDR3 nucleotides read TGTGCCAGTAGTATAGGTGACAGGGGGCAGAGTTCACCCCTCCACTTT.

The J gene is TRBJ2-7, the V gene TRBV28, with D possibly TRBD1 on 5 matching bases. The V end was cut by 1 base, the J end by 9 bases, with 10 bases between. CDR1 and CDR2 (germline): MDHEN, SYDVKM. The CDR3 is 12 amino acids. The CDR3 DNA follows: TGTGCCAGCAGTTTATACAGGTCCGGGCAGTACTTC. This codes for CASSLYRSGQYF.

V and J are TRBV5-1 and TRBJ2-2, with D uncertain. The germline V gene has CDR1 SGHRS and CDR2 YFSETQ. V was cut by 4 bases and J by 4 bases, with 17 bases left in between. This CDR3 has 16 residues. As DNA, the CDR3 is TGCGCCAGCAGCGAATCCCCAGGTGACGGCACCGGGGAGCTGTTTTTT. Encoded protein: CASSESPGDGTGELFF.

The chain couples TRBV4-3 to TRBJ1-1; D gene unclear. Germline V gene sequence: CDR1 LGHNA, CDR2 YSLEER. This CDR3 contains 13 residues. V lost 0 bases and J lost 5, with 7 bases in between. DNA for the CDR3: TGCGCCAGCAGCCAAGATGAGGAAACTGAAGCTTTCTTT. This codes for CASSQDEETEAFF.

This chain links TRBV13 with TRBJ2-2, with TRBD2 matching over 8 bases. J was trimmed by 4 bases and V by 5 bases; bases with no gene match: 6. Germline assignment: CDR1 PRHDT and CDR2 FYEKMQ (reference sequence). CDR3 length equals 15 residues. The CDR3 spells CASSLSGGPTGELFF. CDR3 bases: TGTGCCAGCAGCCTCTCGGGGGGGCCCACCGGGGAGCTGTTTTTT. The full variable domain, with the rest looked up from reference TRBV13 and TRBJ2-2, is AAGVIQSPRHLIKEKRETATLKCYPIPRHDTVYWYQQGPGQDPQFLISFYEKMQSDKGSIPDRFSAQQFSDYHSELNMSSLELGDSALYFCASSLSGGPTGELFFGEGSRLTVL.

The DNA of the CDR3 is TGTGCCAGCCTCCCGAGGGGACGGGGGAACGAAAAACTGTTTTTT. Protein product: CASLPRGRGNEKLFF. This chain links TRBV28 with TRBJ1-4, with D maybe TRBD1 (5 bases). V was pared by 8 bases and J by 8 bases, with 21 bases between. Germline assignment: CDR1 MDHEN and CDR2 SYDVKM. The CDR3 spans 15 residues.

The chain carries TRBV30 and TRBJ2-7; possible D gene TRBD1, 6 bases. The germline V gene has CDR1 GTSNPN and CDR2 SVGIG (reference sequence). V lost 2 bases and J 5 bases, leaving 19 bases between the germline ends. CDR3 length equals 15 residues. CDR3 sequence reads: CAWSTTDRPQDEQYF. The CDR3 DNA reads TGTGCCTGGAGTACTACCGACAGGCCACAGGACGAGCAGTACTTC.